This is a list of T cell receptor beta chains from one sample in a study of cytomegalovirus exposure and HLA in healthy donors. The table came from immunoSEQ multiplex PCR; TCRdb's copy has only in-frame clones and leaves some out. Its table records approximately 200,000 clones. Sequencing used PBMCs. The receptors stem from a boy aged 5-17 years in good health and CMV-seronegative. CDR3s include the opening cysteine and the closing phenylalanine or tryptophan. The order of the fields is D gene, J gene, V gene, CDR3 DNA, CDR3 protein. D genes are given only for firm matches.

D: .
J: TRBJ1-5
V: TRBV4-1
DNA: TGCGCCAGCAGCCAAGTCCCGGAGGGGACCCAGCATTTT
CDR3: CASSQVPEGTQHF

D: TRBD1
J: TRBJ2-1
V: TRBV7-9
DNA: TGTGCCAGCAGCTTAGCAGGGACAGGGTTTAATGTGCAGTTCTTC
CDR3: CASSLAGTGFNVQFF

D: .
J: TRBJ2-4
V: TRBV5-6
DNA: TGTGCCAGCAGCTTGGTTTCAGCGGAAAACATTCAGTACTTC
CDR3: CASSLVSAENIQYF

D: TRBD1
J: TRBJ1-5
V: TRBV30
DNA: TGTGCCTGGAGTAAACAGGGGAATCAGCCCCAGCATTTT
CDR3: CAWSKQGNQPQHF

D: .
J: TRBJ1-1
V: TRBV19
DNA: TGTGCCAGTAGTCCTACCCGACTTGGGGCCGATATGAACACTGAAGCTTTCTTT
CDR3: CASSPTRLGADMNTEAFF

D: TRBD2
J: TRBJ2-2
V: TRBV11-2
DNA: TGTGCCAGCAGCATCTATAGCGGGGGGACTAACACCGGGGAGCTGTTTTTT
CDR3: CASSIYSGGTNTGELFF

D: TRBD1
J: TRBJ2-7
V: TRBV7-9
DNA: TGTGCCAGCAGCTCCGGACAGGGAAACGCCTACGAGCAGTACTTC
CDR3: CASSSGQGNAYEQYF

D: TRBD1
J: TRBJ1-1
V: TRBV19
DNA: TGTGCCAGTAGCCCCATGGACAGGGGGGTATACACTGAAGCTTTCTTT
CDR3: CASSPMDRGVYTEAFF

D: .
J: TRBJ1-1
V: TRBV9
DNA: TGTGCCAGCAGCGTAGGCCCGTCAGACACTGAAGCTTTCTTT
CDR3: CASSVGPSDTEAFF

D: .
J: TRBJ2-6
V: TRBV5-6
DNA: TGTGCCAGCAGCTTGGGAGGGTTTGGGGCCAACGTCCTGACTTTC
CDR3: CASSLGGFGANVLTF

D: .
J: TRBJ2-7
V: TRBV7-7
DNA: TGTGCCAGCAGCCGCAAGGACTTATCCTACGAGCAGTACTTC
CDR3: CASSRKDLSYEQYF

D: .
J: TRBJ1-3
V: TRBV13
DNA: TGTGCCAGCACCACAGGGGGAAACACCATATATTTT
CDR3: CASTTGGNTIYF

D: TRBD1
J: TRBJ2-4
V: TRBV25-1
DNA: TGTGCCAGCAGCCTACAGGGGACCAAAAACATTCAGTACTTC
CDR3: CASSLQGTKNIQYF

D: .
J: TRBJ2-7
V: TRBV27
DNA: TGTGCCAGCAGTTTATCTGGGAGTCACGAGCAGTACTTC
CDR3: CASSLSGSHEQYF

D: .
J: TRBJ1-1
V: TRBV6-1
DNA: TGTGCCAGCAGTGTAAGGGGCACTGAAGCTTTCTTT
CDR3: CASSVRGTEAFF